This is a list of T cell receptor beta chains from one sample in a study of cytomegalovirus exposure and HLA in healthy donors. Sequencing used immunoSEQ multiplex PCR; TCRdb keeps in-frame clones, though not all of them. The sample records 200,000 or so clones, about four fifths being singletons. The sequenced sample was PBMCs. These receptors were collected from a young woman in good health and CMV-seropositive. Both conserved end residues are part of each CDR3. Expanded clones are given a class, and other clones once, few, many or no size at all.

J gene,clone size,V gene,CDR3 protein
TRBJ2-4,.,TRBV15,CATSRDNGREAVQYF
TRBJ2-1,few,TRBV27,CATLARNEQFF
TRBJ1-5,once,TRBV19,CASSIGHSNQPQHF
TRBJ1-1,.,TRBV27,CASSAHSGGTEAFF
TRBJ2-1,once,TRBV5-1,CASSATSSAYNEQFF
TRBJ2-7,once,TRBV5-1,CASSLRTGISYEQYF
TRBJ2-3,.,TRBV6-5,CASFSAGQGIDTQYF
TRBJ1-5,.,TRBV27,CASSLRGQPQHF
TRBJ1-4,few,TRBV6-6,CASSSIRTGTNEKLFF
TRBJ1-5,.,TRBV19,CASSIRGGYQPQHF
TRBJ2-7,.,TRBV2,CARIPQGSYEQYF